A selection of T cell receptor beta chains follows, all from one sample in a study of blood T cells in healthy people across ages. Each CDR3 protein gets one entry after TCRdb re-called the 5' RACE reads with MiXCR. The sample has around 1,000,000 distinct CDR3 sequences; about 23% are singletons. This sample also appeared in a second study, on T cells of mothers and their children.

Sequencing used blood. These TCRs come from a girl aged 2 to 9 in good health. CDR3s leave out the opening cysteine and the closing phenylalanine or tryptophan. The order of the fields is D gene, V gene, J gene, CDR3 protein. A D gene is named only where the DNA matches it firmly.

D: TRBD2
V: TRBV12-3/TRBV12-4
J: TRBJ2-3
CDR3: ASSLRERGEGDTQY

D: NA
V: TRBV15
J: TRBJ2-3
CDR3: ATSRVTGDGDTQY

D: TRBD1
V: TRBV7-2
J: TRBJ2-7
CDR3: ASSRDRGDEQY

D: NA
V: TRBV29-1
J: TRBJ1-1
CDR3: SGTRANTEAF

D: NA
V: TRBV3-1
J: NA
CDR3: ASSHAGYDEQF

D: NA
V: TRBV5-1
J: TRBJ2-6
CDR3: ASSLSGGGANVLT

D: NA
V: TRBV27
J: TRBJ1-5
CDR3: ASSPSVEITQPQH

D: TRBD1
V: TRBV5-1
J: TRBJ2-3
CDR3: ASSSRDSGRDTQY

D: NA
V: TRBV28
J: TRBJ2-5
CDR3: ASSVTGFEQY

D: NA
V: TRBV12-3/TRBV12-4
J: TRBJ2-1
CDR3: ASSLPGEQF

D: TRBD2
V: TRBV12-3/TRBV12-4
J: TRBJ2-1
CDR3: ASSFAREGGNEQF

D: NA
V: TRBV7-2
J: NA
CDR3: ASSPRMRETQY

D: TRBD2
V: TRBV11-2
J: TRBJ2-7
CDR3: ASSFVKWASGTYEQY

D: NA
V: TRBV29-1
J: NA
CDR3: SVGGLLDGSSYEQY

D: NA
V: TRBV4-1
J: TRBJ1-5
CDR3: ASSVGVDQPQH

D: NA
V: TRBV12-3/TRBV12-4
J: TRBJ2-7
CDR3: ASSPLEGLAAEQY

D: TRBD1
V: TRBV9
J: TRBJ1-1
CDR3: ASSVHRGGGTEAF

D: NA
V: TRBV5-1
J: TRBJ2-5
CDR3: ASSLGGVDRTQY

D: NA
V: TRBV7-9
J: TRBJ1-2
CDR3: ASSLESVTNYGYT

D: NA
V: TRBV29-1
J: TRBJ2-5
CDR3: SVEVSIQGFQETQY

D: NA
V: TRBV15
J: TRBJ1-2
CDR3: ATSRDRGAAGYT

D: NA
V: TRBV4-3
J: TRBJ2-2
CDR3: ASSQGRGGDTGELF

D: NA
V: TRBV4-1
J: TRBJ2-7
CDR3: ASSQAWYPYEQY

D: NA
V: TRBV11-2
J: TRBJ2-7
CDR3: ASSLGACRGYEQY

D: NA
V: TRBV12-3/TRBV12-4
J: NA
CDR3: ASSSDRKTYEQY

D: NA
V: TRBV2
J: TRBJ2-1
CDR3: ASRLDESRWHEQF

D: TRBD1
V: TRBV11-3
J: NA
CDR3: ASSSGQDPETQY

D: NA
V: TRBV20-1
J: TRBJ1-1
CDR3: SAPQPPGLEAF

D: TRBD2
V: TRBV20-1
J: TRBJ2-5
CDR3: SANSVRLAGVVLDRTQY

D: TRBD1
V: TRBV6-2/TRBV6-3
J: TRBJ2-3
CDR3: ASSDRGGSTDTQY

D: NA
V: TRBV14
J: TRBJ2-3
CDR3: ASSQLDPTDTQY

D: NA
V: TRBV9
J: TRBJ1-6
CDR3: ASSPQVGVLNSPLH

D: TRBD2
V: TRBV6-2/TRBV6-3
J: TRBJ2-2
CDR3: ASSYQGLANTGELF

D: NA
V: TRBV29-1
J: TRBJ2-3
CDR3: SVALGLSIPLDTQY

D: NA
V: TRBV20-1
J: TRBJ1-2
CDR3: SAGHINYGYT

D: TRBD2
V: TRBV4-1
J: TRBJ2-5
CDR3: ASSPGLAGDPQYYGTQY

D: NA
V: TRBV27
J: TRBJ2-3
CDR3: ASSLSMMGDTQY

D: NA
V: TRBV20-1
J: TRBJ1-6
CDR3: SAREGINSPLH

D: TRBD2
V: TRBV7-9
J: TRBJ2-3
CDR3: ASSPELAGYTDTQY

D: TRBD2
V: TRBV7-2
J: TRBJ2-7
CDR3: ASSSSLAGGSEY

D: TRBD2
V: TRBV9
J: TRBJ2-1
CDR3: ASSLSGLAHNEQF

D: TRBD2
V: TRBV7-2
J: TRBJ2-3
CDR3: ASKPGLAADTQY

D: TRBD2
V: TRBV28
J: TRBJ2-1
CDR3: ASSPRAGTFYNEQF

D: NA
V: TRBV19
J: NA
CDR3: ASSPQLKWEEQF

D: NA
V: TRBV27
J: TRBJ2-5
CDR3: ASSPGTVGRRETQY

D: TRBD1
V: TRBV29-1
J: TRBJ2-7
CDR3: SAATGYYTDEQY

D: TRBD1
V: TRBV29-1
J: TRBJ2-3
CDR3: SAGQGRDTQY

D: NA
V: TRBV21-1
J: TRBJ1-2
CDR3: ASSKRAGARGSGYT

D: NA
V: TRBV12-3/TRBV12-4
J: TRBJ2-3
CDR3: ASSMSGDSADTEY

D: NA
V: TRBV10-3
J: TRBJ2-7
CDR3: AIKGTAGGDRSSYEQY

D: NA
V: TRBV15
J: TRBJ1-3
CDR3: ATSSMLVSGNTIY

D: TRBD1
V: TRBV7-8
J: TRBJ1-2
CDR3: ASSLRFTDLGQGYT

D: NA
V: TRBV29-1
J: TRBJ1-2
CDR3: SVENGSGT

D: NA
V: TRBV7-2
J: NA
CDR3: ASSLEAGRFYEQY